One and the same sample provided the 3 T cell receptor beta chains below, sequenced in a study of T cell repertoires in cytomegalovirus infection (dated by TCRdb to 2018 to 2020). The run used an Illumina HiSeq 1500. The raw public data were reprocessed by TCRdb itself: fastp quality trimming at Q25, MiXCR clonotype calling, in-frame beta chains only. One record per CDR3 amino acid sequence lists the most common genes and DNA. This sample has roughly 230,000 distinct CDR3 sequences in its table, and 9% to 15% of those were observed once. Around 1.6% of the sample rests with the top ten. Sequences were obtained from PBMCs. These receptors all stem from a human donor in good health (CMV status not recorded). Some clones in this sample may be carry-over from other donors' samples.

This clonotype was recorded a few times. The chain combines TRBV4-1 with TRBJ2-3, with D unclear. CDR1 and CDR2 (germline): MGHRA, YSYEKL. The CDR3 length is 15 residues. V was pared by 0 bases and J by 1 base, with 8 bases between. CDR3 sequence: CASSQEWTGTDTQYF. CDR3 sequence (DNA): TGCGCCAGCAGCCAAGAATGGACGGGCACAGATACGCAGTATTTT.

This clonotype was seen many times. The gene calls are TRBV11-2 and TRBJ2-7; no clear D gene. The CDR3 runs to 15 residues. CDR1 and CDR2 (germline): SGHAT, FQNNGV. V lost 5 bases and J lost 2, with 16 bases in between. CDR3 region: CASSPPGHGPYEQYF. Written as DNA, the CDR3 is TGTGCCAGCAGCCCCCCGGGTCATGGCCCCTACGAGCAGTACTTC. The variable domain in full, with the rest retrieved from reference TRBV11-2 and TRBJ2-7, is EAGVAQSPRYKIIEKRQSVAFWCNPISGHATLYWYQQILGQGPKLLIQFQNNGVVDDSQLPKDRFSAERLKGVDSTLKIQPAKLEDSAVYLCASSPPGHGPYEQYFGPGTRLTVT.

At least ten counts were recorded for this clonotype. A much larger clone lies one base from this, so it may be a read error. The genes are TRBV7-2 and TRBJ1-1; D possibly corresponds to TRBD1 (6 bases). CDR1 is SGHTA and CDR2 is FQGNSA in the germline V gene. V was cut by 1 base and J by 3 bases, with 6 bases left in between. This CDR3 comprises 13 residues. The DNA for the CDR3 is TGTGCCAGCAGCTTAGAGGGGGACACTGAAGCTTTCTTT. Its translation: CASSLEGDTEAFF.